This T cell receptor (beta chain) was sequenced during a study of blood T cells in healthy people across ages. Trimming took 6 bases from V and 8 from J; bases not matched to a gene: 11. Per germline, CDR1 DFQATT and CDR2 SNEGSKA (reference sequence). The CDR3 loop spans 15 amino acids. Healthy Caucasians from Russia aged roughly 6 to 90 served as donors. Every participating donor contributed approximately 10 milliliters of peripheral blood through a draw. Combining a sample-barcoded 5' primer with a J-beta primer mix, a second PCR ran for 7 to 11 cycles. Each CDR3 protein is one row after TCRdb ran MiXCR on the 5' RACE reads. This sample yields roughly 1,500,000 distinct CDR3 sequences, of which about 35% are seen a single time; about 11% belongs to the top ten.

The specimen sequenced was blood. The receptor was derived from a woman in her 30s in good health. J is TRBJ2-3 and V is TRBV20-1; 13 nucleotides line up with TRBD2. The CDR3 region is CSAESGLAGEGTQYF. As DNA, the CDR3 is TGCAGTGCAGAGAGTGGACTAGCGGGAGAGGGTACGCAGTATTTT.